This T cell receptor (beta chain) was captured by sequencing in a study of T cells in Graves' hyperthyroidism and ophthalmopathy. Study summary: Any treatment followed the collection of peripheral blood at initial diagnosis.

Researchers defined stable Graves' hyperthyroidism as no ophthalmopathy progression within 18 months. Patients were excluded for uncontrolled infection, other autoimmune disease, pregnancy or lactation. On the basis of clinical symptoms, serum thyroxine and TRAb, thyroid ultrasound and orbital computed tomography, diagnoses were made. Researchers amplified the TCR beta CDR3 regions from RNA transcripts. The TCR CDR3 was amplified in a first-round RT-PCR using the HTBI primer set. Using its own MiXCR run on the multiplex PCR reads, TCRdb lists one record per CDR3 protein. The sample gives about 400,000 distinct CDR3 sequences, approximately 25% of which show up once; around 70% is in the top ten. Trimming shortened V by 7 bases and J by 8 bases, and 20 bases separated the two germline ends. The CDR3 totals 13 residues. Germline assignment: CDR1 DFQATT and CDR2 SNEGSKA (reference sequence). This clonotype was recorded a few times.

The chain recombines TRBV20-1 with TRBJ1-2, with D hard to call. Sequencing input: blood. The source of this sequence is a man aged 45-65 years with Graves' hyperthyroidism. Written as DNA, the CDR3 is TGCAGTGACAGCCGGGGATTAGAATTCGGCTACACCTTC. Translated: CSDSRGLEFGYTF.